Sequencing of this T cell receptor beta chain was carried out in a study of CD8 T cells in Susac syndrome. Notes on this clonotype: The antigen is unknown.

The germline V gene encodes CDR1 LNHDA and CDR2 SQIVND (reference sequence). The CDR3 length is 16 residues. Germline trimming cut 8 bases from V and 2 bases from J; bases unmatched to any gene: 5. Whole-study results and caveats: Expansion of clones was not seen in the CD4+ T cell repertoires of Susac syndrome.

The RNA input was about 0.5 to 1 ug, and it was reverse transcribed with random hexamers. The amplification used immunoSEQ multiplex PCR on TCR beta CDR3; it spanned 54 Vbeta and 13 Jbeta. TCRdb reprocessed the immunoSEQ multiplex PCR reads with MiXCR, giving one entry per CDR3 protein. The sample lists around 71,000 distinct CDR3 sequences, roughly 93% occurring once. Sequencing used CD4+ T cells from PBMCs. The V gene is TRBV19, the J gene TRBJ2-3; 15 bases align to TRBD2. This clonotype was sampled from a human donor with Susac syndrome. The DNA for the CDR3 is TGTGCCAGTCTAAGGACTAGCGGGGGGGTCACAGATACGCAGTATTTT. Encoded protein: CASLRTSGGVTDTQYF.